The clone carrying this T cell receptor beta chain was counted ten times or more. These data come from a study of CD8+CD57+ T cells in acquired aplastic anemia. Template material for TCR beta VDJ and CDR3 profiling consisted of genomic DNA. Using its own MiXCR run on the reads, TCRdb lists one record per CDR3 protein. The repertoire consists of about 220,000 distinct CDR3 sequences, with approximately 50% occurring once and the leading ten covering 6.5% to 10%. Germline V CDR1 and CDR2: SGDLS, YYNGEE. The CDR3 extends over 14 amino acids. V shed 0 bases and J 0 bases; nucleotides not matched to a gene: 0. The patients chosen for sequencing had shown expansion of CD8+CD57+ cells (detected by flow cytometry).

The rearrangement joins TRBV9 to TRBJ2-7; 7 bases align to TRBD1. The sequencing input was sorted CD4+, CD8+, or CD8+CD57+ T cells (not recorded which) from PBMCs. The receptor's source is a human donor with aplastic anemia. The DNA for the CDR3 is TGTGCCAGCAGCGTAGAGGGGGCCTCCTACGAGCAGTACTTC. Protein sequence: CASSVEGASYEQYF.